The entry below describes one TCR beta chain. What it binds is not known. This sample stems from a study of beta chain features in type 1 diabetes. General study findings and limits: For patients and controls alike, PCR might favor shorter templates to the same degree.

Expressed TCRB transcripts were sequenced because the isolated RNA had all been reverse transcribed beforehand. Generated by immunoSEQ multiplex PCR, the TCRdb table keeps only in-frame clones and is missing some. The top ten clones hold about 0.097% of a sample with over 500,000 clones, roughly a sixth of them seen once. The receptor's source is a man in his late teens or twenties in good health. The sequencing input was naive CD4+ T cells from blood.

The DNA for the CDR3 is TGTGCCATCAAGGGGACTAGCGGGAATAGAGCCACCGGGGAGCTGTTTTTT. It specifies CAIKGTSGNRATGELFF. The chain couples TRBV10-3 to TRBJ2-2; 13 bases are a match to TRBD2. V lost 7 bases and J lost 4; bases outside the gene matches: 9. The CDR3 runs 17 residues. The germline gives CDR1 ENHRY, CDR2 SYGVKD.